These 8 T cell receptor beta chains came from one sample sequenced in a study of T-cell memory formation after mild COVID-19. From the 5' RACE reads, TCRdb called clonotypes with MiXCR, one entry per CDR3 protein. Among approximately 210,000 distinct CDR3 sequences listed, 18% were seen once. The sequenced sample consisted of PBMCs or a T cell subset sorted from them (not recorded which). Source of these receptors: an adult woman who had mild COVID-19 (a few samples of this study predate the infection). Cell type and time point are not known.

This rearrangement joins TRBV20-1 to TRBJ2-2; D possibly corresponds to TRBD2 (6 bases). Germline CDR1 reads DFQATT; CDR2 reads SNEGSKA (reference sequence). This CDR3 comprises 15 residues. Trimming pared 6 bases from V and 4 bases from J, leaving 18 bases between. The CDR3 DNA sequence: TGCAGTGCCGATACTAGCTCGGGTAGCACCGGGGAGCTGTTTTTT. Its translation is CSADTSSGSTGELFF.

This clonotype turned up a few times. The rearrangement joins TRBV12-3 or TRBV12-4 to TRBJ1-2; D remains unclear. Trimming took 2 bases from V and 2 from J, leaving 9 bases between them. The CDR3 is 14 amino acids. CDR3 protein: CASSLRRPNYGYTF. In nucleotides, the CDR3 is TGTGCCAGCAGTTTAAGGCGGCCCAACTATGGCTACACCTTC.

The V and J genes are TRBV12-3 or TRBV12-4 and TRBJ1-5; D is possibly TRBD1 (5 bases). Trimming removed 5 bases at V and 0 bases at J, with 8 bases between. The length of the CDR3 is 14 residues. For the CDR3, the DNA is TGTGCCAGCAGTACGACAGATAGCAATCAGCCCCAGCATTTT. The encoded protein is CASSTTDSNQPQHF.

This clonotype was observed a few times. This chain uses TRBV29-1 with TRBJ1-2; D call uncertain. This CDR3 region has 10 residues. V dropped 5 bases and J dropped 6 bases, with 7 bases sitting between them. Germline V gives CDR1 SQVTM, CDR2 ANQGSEA. The CDR3 here is CSVSEDGYTF. CDR3 sequence (DNA): TGCAGCGTTTCGGAAGATGGCTACACCTTC.

This clonotype was found many times. The chain combines TRBV7-9 with TRBJ2-3; unclear D gene. The CDR3 consists of 15 residues. V dropped 4 bases and J dropped 4 bases, with 15 bases sitting between them. The germline CDR1 and CDR2 sequences are SEHNR and FQNEAQ (reference sequence). The CDR3 DNA follows: TGTGCCAGCAGCTCGTCTAACGGGCGTTCAGATACGCAGTATTTT. Translation: CASSSSNGRSDTQYF.

The chain links TRBV7-9 to TRBJ2-5, with D tentatively TRBD2 (7 bases). V was shortened by 1 base and J by 5 bases, with 11 bases between the two germline ends. This CDR3 has 14 amino acids. CDR1 and CDR2 from the germline V gene are SEHNR and FQNEAQ (reference sequence). The CDR3 protein is CASSLGGGLETQYF. The CDR3 DNA follows: TGTGCCAGCAGCTTAGGCGGGGGCTTGGAGACCCAGTACTTC. Combining the CDR3 with reference TRBV7-9 and TRBJ2-5 gives the whole variable domain DTGVSQNPRHKITKRGQNVTFRCDPISEHNRLYWYRQTLGQGPEFLTYFQNEAQLEKSRLLSDRFSAERPKGSFSTLEIQRTEQGDSAMYLCASSLGGGLETQYFGPGTRLLVL.

The rearrangement joins TRBV6-1 to TRBJ2-7; D is ambiguous. Trimming took off 3 bases at V and 2 bases at J, with 11 bases between the two ends. Germline CDR1 and CDR2: MNHNS and SASEGT. The CDR3 length is 14 residues. The CDR3 spells CASSERRSTYEQYF. The CDR3 DNA reads as TGTGCCAGCAGTGAGAGAAGAAGTACCTACGAGCAGTACTTC.

The V gene is TRBV9, the J gene TRBJ1-6, with D maybe TRBD1 (6 bases). Germline V CDR1 and CDR2: SGDLS, YYNGEE. V was shortened by 0 bases and J by 7 bases, with 8 bases between the two germline ends. The CDR3 runs to 14 residues. The CDR3 is CASSVAGGNSPLHF. The CDR3 DNA reads TGTGCCAGCAGCGTAGCTGGGGGCAATTCACCCCTCCACTTT.